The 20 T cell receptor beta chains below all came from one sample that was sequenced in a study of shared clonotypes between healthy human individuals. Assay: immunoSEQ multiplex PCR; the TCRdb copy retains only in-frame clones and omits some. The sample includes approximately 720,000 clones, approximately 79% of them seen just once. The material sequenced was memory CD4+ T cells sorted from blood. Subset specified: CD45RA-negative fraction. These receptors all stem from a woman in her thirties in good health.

CDR3 residues: CASSPQQNEKLFF. CDR3 bases: TGCGCCAGCAGCCCTCAGCAGAATGAAAAACTGTTTTTT. The rearrangement links TRBV4-1 to TRBJ1-4; no definite D call. Trimming pared 4 bases from V and 5 bases from J, leaving 8 bases between. CDR3 size: 13 residues. CDR1 MGHRA and CDR2 YSYEKL come from the germline V gene.

Here the CDR3 reads CSANTEYEQYF. CDR3 DNA sequence: TGCAGTGCCAACACAGAATACGAGCAGTACTTC. J is TRBJ2-7 and V is TRBV20-1; no clear D gene. The V gene lost 6 bases and the J gene lost 4 bases, with 10 bases spanning the gap. Germline CDR1 is DFQATT and CDR2 is SNEGSKA (reference sequence). The CDR3 runs to 11 residues.

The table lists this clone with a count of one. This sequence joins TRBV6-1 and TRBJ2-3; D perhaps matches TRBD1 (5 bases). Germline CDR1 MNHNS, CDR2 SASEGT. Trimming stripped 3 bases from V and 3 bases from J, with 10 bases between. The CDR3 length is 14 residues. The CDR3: CASSEWGATDTQYF. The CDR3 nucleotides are TGTGCCAGCAGTGAGTGGGGCGCAACAGATACGCAGTATTTT.

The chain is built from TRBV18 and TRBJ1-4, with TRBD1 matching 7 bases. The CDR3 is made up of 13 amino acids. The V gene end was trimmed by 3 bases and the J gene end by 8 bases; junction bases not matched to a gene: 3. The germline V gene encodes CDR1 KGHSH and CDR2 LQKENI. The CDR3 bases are TGTGCCAGCTCACCCAGGGGGGGAGAAAAACTGTTTTTT. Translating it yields CASSPRGGEKLFF. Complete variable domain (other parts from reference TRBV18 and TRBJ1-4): NAGVMQNPRHLVRRRGQEARLRCSPMKGHSHVYWYRQLPEEGLKFMVYLQKENIIDESGMPKERFSAEFPKEGPSILRIQQVVRGDSAAYFCASSPRGGEKLFFGSGTQLSVL.

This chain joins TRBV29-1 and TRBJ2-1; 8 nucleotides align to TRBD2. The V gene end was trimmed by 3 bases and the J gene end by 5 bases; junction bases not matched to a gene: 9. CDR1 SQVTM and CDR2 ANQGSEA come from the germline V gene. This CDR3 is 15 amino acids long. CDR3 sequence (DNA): TGCAGCGTTGAGTCATGGCTAGCGGGCGACAATGAGCAGTTCTTC. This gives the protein CSVESWLAGDNEQFF.

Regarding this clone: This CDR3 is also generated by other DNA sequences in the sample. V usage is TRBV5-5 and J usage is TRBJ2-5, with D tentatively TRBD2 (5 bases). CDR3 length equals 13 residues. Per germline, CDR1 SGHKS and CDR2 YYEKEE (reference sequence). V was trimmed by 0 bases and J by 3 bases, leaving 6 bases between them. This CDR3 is CASSLGGKETQYF. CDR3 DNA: TGTGCCAGCAGCTTGGGAGGGAAAGAGACCCAGTACTTC.

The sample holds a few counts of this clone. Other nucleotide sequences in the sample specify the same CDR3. CDR3 coding DNA: TGCGCCAGCAGTCTCTCTAGCGGGAGCTACAATGAGCAGTTCTTC. Protein sequence: CASSLSSGSYNEQFF. This rearrangement joins TRBV5-1 to TRBJ2-1; 10 positions match TRBD2. Germline assignment: CDR1 SGHRS and CDR2 YFSETQ. The CDR3 covers 15 residues. J gave up 3 bases and V 5 bases, and 5 bases lay outside the gene matches.

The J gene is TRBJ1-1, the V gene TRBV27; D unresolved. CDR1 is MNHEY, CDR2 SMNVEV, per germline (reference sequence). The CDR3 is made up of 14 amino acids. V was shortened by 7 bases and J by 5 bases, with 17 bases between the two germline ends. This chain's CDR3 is CASKGWASRTEAFF. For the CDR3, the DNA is TGTGCCAGCAAGGGTTGGGCATCTAGGACTGAAGCTTTCTTT.

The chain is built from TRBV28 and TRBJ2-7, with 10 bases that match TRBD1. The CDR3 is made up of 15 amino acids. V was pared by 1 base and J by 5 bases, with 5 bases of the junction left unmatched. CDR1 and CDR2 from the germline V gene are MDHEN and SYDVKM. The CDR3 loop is CASSLSGTGVHEQYF. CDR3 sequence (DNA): TGTGCCAGCAGTTTATCTGGGACAGGGGTCCACGAGCAGTACTTC.

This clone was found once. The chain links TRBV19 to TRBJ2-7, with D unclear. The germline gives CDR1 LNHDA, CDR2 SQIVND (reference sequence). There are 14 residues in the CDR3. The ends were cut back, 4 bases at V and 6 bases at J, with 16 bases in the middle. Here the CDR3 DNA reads TGTGCCAGTAGTACGGGTCCCCGGGTTATCGAGCAGTACTTC. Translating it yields CASSTGPRVIEQYF.

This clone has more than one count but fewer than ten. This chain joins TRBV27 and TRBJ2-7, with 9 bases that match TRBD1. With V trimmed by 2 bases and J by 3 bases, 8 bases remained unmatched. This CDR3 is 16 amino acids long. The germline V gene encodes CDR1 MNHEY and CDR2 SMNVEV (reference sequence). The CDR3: CASSLGPGQGSYEQYF. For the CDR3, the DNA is TGTGCCAGCAGTTTAGGCCCGGGACAGGGAAGCTACGAGCAGTACTTC.

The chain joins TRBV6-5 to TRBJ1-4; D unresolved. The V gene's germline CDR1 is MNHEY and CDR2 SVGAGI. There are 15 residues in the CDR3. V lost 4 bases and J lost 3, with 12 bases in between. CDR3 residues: CASSWAGGPNEKLFF. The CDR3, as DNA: TGTGCCAGCAGTTGGGCTGGTGGACCTAATGAAAAACTGTTTTTT.

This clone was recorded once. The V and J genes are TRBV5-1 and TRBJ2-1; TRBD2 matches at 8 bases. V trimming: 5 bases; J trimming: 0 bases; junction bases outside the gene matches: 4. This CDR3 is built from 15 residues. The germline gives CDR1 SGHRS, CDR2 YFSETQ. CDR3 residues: CASRSSGSSYNEQFF. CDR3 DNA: TGCGCCAGCAGGTCGAGCGGGAGCTCCTACAATGAGCAGTTCTTC.

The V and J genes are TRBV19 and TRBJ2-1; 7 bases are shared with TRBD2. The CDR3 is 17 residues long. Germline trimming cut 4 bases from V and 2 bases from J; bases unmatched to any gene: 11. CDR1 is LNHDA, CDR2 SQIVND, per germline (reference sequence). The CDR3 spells CASSRPLAASAYNEQFF. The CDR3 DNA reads TGTGCCAGTAGTAGACCCCTAGCGGCCTCGGCCTACAATGAGCAGTTCTTC.

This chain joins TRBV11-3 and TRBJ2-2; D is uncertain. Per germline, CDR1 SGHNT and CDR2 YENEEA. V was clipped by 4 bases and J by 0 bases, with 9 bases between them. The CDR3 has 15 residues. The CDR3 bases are TGTGCCAGCAGCTCCCGGGCATCGAACACCGGGGAGCTGTTTTTT. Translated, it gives CASSSRASNTGELFF.

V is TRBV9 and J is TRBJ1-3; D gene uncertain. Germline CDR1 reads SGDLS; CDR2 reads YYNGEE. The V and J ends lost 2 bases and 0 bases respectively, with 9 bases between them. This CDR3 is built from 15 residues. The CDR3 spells CASSVSADSGNTIYF. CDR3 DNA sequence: TGTGCCAGCAGCGTTTCGGCTGACTCTGGAAACACCATATATTTT.

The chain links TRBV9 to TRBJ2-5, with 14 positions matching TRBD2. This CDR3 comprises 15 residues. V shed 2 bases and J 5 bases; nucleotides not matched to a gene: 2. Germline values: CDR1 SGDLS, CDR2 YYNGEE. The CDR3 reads CASSVTSGRVETQYF. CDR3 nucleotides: TGTGCCAGCAGCGTGACTAGCGGGAGGGTGGAGACCCAGTACTTC.

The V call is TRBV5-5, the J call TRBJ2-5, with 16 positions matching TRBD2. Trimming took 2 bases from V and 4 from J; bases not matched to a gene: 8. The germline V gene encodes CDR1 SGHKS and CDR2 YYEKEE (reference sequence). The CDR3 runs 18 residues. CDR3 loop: CASSLTGTSGRAGETQYF. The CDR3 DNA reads TGTGCCAGCAGCTTAACCGGGACTAGCGGGAGGGCCGGAGAGACCCAGTACTTC.

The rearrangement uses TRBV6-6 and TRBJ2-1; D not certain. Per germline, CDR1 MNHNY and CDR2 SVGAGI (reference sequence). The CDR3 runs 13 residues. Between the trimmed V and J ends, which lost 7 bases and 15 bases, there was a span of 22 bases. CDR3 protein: CASTPYPSALAFF. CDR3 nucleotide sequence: TGTGCCAGCACCCCCTACCCCTCAGCGTTGGCGTTCTTC.

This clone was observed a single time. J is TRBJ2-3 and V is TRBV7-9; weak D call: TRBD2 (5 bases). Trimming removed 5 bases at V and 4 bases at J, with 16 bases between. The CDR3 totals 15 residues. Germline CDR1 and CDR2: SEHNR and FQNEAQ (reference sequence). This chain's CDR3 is CASSPGTERSDTQYF. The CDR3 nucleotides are TGTGCCAGCAGCCCCGGAACAGAGCGGTCAGATACGCAGTATTTT.